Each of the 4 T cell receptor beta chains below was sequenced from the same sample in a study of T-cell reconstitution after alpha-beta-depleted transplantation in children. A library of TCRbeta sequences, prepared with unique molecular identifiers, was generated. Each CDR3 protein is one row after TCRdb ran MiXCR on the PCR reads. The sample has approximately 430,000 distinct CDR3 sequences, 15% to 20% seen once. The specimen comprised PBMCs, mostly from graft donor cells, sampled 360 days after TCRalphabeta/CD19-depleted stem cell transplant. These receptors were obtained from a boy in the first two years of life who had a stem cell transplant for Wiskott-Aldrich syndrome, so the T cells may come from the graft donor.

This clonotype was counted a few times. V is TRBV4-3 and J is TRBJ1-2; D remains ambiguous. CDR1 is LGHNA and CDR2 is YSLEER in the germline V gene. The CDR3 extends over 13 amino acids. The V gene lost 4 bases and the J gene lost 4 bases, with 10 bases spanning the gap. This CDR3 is CASSRASFYGYTF. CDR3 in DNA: TGCGCCAGCAGCCGGGCCAGCTTCTATGGCTACACCTTC.

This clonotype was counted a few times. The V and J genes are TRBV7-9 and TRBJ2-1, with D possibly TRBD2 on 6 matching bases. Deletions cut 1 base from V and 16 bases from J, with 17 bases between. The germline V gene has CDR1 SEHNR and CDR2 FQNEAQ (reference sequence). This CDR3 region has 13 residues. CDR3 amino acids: CASSLDLATRSFF. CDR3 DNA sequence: TGTGCCAGCAGCTTAGATCTCGCGACTAGATCTTTCTTC.

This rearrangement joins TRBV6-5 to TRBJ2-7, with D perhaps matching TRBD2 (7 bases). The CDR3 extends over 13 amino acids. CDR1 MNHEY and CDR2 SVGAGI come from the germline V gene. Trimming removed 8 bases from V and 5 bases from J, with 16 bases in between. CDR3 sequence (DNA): TGTGCCAGCCGTTTGGGGGGGGCAAACGAGCAGTACTTC. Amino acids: CASRLGGANEQYF.

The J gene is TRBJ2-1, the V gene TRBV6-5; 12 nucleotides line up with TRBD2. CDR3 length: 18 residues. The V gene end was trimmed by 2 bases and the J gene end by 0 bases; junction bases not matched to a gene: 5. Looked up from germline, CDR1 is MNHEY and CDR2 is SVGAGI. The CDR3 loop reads CASSYLETSGSSYNEQFF. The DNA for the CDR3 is TGTGCCAGCAGTTACCTCGAGACTAGCGGGAGCTCCTACAATGAGCAGTTCTTC.